Each of the 15 T cell receptor beta chains below was sequenced from the same sample in a study of blood T cell repertoires in COVID-19 (dated by TCRdb to the early 2020s). Library construction relied on the immunoSEQ multiplex PCR assay. TCRdb retrieved this table from immuneACCESS and kept in-frame rearrangements only. Not all clones are present; in checked studies, unresolved V genes account for under half, and no reason is known for the remainder. The sample records about 420,000 clones, roughly 89% of which are singletons. Together, the top ten hold 0.7% to 0.85% of the sample. Input material: peripheral blood. The receptors were gathered from a man younger than 35 with COVID-19, enrolled during active disease.

V gene TRBV7-9 combines with J gene TRBJ1-4; TRBD1 is a possible D gene (5 bases). Germline-derived CDR1 and CDR2 are SEHNR and FQNEAQ (reference sequence). Trimming shortened V by 3 bases and J by 3 bases, and 8 bases separated the two germline ends. The CDR3 length is 14 residues. CDR3 nucleotide sequence: TGTGCCAGCAGCTTGTCGGGGGCTAATGAAAAACTGTTTTTT. This codes for CASSLSGANEKLFF.

The chain employs TRBV27 and TRBJ2-7; D might be TRBD2 (6 bases). The CDR3 loop spans 14 amino acids. CDR1 MNHEY and CDR2 SMNVEV come from the germline V gene (reference sequence). V lost 3 bases and J lost 4, with 13 bases in between. The CDR3 protein is CASSFSGEGYEQYF. The CDR3 DNA reads TGTGCCAGCAGTTTCTCGGGAGAGGGGTACGAGCAGTACTTC.

This chain joins TRBV19 and TRBJ2-3; the D is unclear. Trimming stripped 3 bases from V and 0 bases from J, with 10 bases between. This CDR3 contains 15 residues. From germline, CDR1 is LNHDA and CDR2 SQIVND (reference sequence). CDR3 coding DNA: TGTGCCAGTAGTATTACGGCGGCTAGCACAGATACGCAGTATTTT. This codes for CASSITAASTDTQYF.

This clone has only one observation. V gene TRBV19 combines with J gene TRBJ2-1, with 15 bases identical to TRBD2. CDR1 is LNHDA and CDR2 is SQIVND in the germline V gene (reference sequence). The CDR3 is 18 amino acids. The V segment lost 3 bases and the J segment 7 bases; nucleotides outside the gene matches: 10. CDR3 protein: CASSIRTSGRARLNEQFF. As DNA, the CDR3 is TGTGCCAGTAGTATCCGGACTAGCGGGAGGGCCCGTTTGAATGAGCAGTTCTTC. The full variable domain, in which reference TRBV19 and TRBJ2-1 provide the parts outside the CDR3, is DGGITQSPKYLFRKEGQNVTLSCEQNLNHDAMYWYRQDPGQGLRLIYYSQIVNDFQKGDIAEGYSVSREKKESFPLTVTSAQKNPTAFYLCASSIRTSGRARLNEQFFGPGTRLTVL.

The V call is TRBV5-1, the J call TRBJ2-5, with TRBD2 matching over 11 bases. This CDR3 contains 16 residues. Germline assignment: CDR1 SGHRS and CDR2 YFSETQ. The V gene end was trimmed by 0 bases and the J gene end by 2 bases; junction bases not matched to a gene: 3. CDR3 sequence (DNA): TGCGCCAGCAGCTTGGGACTAGCGGGGCCACAAGAGACCCAGTACTTC. The encoded protein is CASSLGLAGPQETQYF.

The chain links TRBV4-1 to TRBJ1-2, with TRBD1 matching over 9 bases. Germline assignment: CDR1 MGHRA and CDR2 YSYEKL. The CDR3 runs to 14 residues. Trimming cost V 2 bases and J 7 bases; bases outside gene matches: 5. The CDR3 sequence: CASSQFEDRGGYTF. The CDR3, as DNA: TGCGCCAGCAGCCAATTCGAGGACAGGGGTGGCTACACCTTC.

This clone was counted between two and nine times. The chain combines TRBV2 with TRBJ2-2; D may be TRBD1 (6 bases). Germline CDR1 and CDR2: SNHLY and FYNNEI. V was trimmed by 2 bases and J by 4 bases, leaving 14 bases between them. CDR3 size: 16 residues. The CDR3 protein is CASSERGGEGTGELFF. The CDR3 DNA is TGTGCCAGCAGTGAACGAGGGGGTGAAGGCACCGGGGAGCTGTTTTTT.

V and J are TRBV7-9 and TRBJ2-7; a possible D gene is TRBD2 (5 bases). The V and J ends lost 5 bases and 2 bases respectively, with 13 bases between them. Germline CDR1 SEHNR, CDR2 FQNEAQ (reference sequence). The CDR3 has 14 residues. The chain's CDR3 is CASSVLPGAYEQYF. CDR3 nucleotides: TGTGCCAGCAGCGTACTCCCCGGGGCCTACGAGCAGTACTTC.

The chain employs TRBV4-1 and TRBJ1-1, with TRBD1 matching 10 bases. Per germline, CDR1 MGHRA and CDR2 YSYEKL. Trimming removed 3 bases from V and 4 bases from J; junction bases left unmatched: 2. The CDR3 covers 14 residues. CDR3 coding DNA: TGCGCCAGCAGCCAGGGACAGGGGATCACTGAAGCTTTCTTT. Protein: CASSQGQGITEAFF.

This rearrangement joins TRBV5-1 to TRBJ2-7; 8 nucleotides agree with TRBD2. V lost 10 bases, J lost 5 bases, and 14 bases stayed unmatched. The CDR3 is made up of 14 amino acids. In germline, CDR1 is SGHRS, CDR2 YFSETQ. CDR3 DNA sequence: TGCGCCTCGCGGACGGGAGGGCCGATCAACGAGCAGTACTTC. Its translation: CASRTGGPINEQYF. The full variable domain, completed using reference TRBV5-1 and TRBJ2-7, is KAGVTQTPRYLIKTRGQQVTLSCSPISGHRSVSWYQQTPGQGLQFLFEYFSETQRNKGNFPGRFSGRQFSNSRSEMNVSTLELGDSALYLCASRTGGPINEQYFGPGTRLTVT.

Remarks on this clone: The sample has other DNA sequences that encode this CDR3 too. The genes are TRBV6-6 and TRBJ1-2, with D hard to call. From germline, CDR1 is MNHNY and CDR2 SVGAGI (reference sequence). Trimming took off 2 bases at V and 3 bases at J, with 7 bases between the two ends. The CDR3 spans 13 residues. CDR3 in amino acids: CASSYGQDYGYTF. CDR3 nucleotide sequence: TGTGCCAGCAGTTACGGGCAGGACTATGGCTACACCTTC.

The chain couples TRBV3-1 (or the pseudogene TRBV3-2) to TRBJ2-1; TRBD2 agrees at 8 bases. The V gene end was trimmed by 1 base and the J gene end by 15 bases; junction bases not matched to a gene: 11. Germline CDR1 reads LGHDT; CDR2 reads YNNKEL (reference sequence). This CDR3 has 14 amino acids. CDR3 residues: CASSQGSLAGSVFF. The CDR3, as DNA: TGTGCCAGCAGCCAAGGATCGCTAGCGGGCTCTGTGTTCTTC.

This chain links TRBV3-1 (or the pseudogene TRBV3-2) with TRBJ2-2, with 10 nucleotides matching TRBD2. The CDR3 runs to 17 residues. CDR1 and CDR2 (germline): LGHDT, YNNKEL (reference sequence). The V gene end was trimmed by 0 bases and the J gene end by 3 bases; junction bases not matched to a gene: 4. The CDR3 region has the DNA TGTGCCAGCAGCCAAGAATTAGCGGGGGGACACACCGGGGAGCTGTTTTTT. It yields the protein CASSQELAGGHTGELFF.

This clone was seen only once. The J gene is TRBJ2-1, the V gene TRBV9, with 8 bases lining up with TRBD2. This CDR3 region has 16 residues. CDR1 and CDR2 from the germline V gene are SGDLS and YYNGEE. J lost 5 bases, V lost 0 bases, and 7 bases had no gene match. CDR3 coding DNA: TGTGCCAGCAGCGTAGTCGGAGCGGGAGCAAACAATGAGCAGTTCTTC. This gives the protein CASSVVGAGANNEQFF.

The chain carries TRBV7-9 and TRBJ2-3; 8 positions match TRBD1. The CDR3 totals 15 residues. Germline V gives CDR1 SEHNR, CDR2 FQNEAQ (reference sequence). V trimming: 6 bases; J trimming: 3 bases; junction bases outside the gene matches: 8. This CDR3 is CASRGNRGWTDTQYF. In DNA form, the CDR3 reads TGTGCCAGCAGGGGCAACAGGGGGTGGACAGATACGCAGTATTTT.